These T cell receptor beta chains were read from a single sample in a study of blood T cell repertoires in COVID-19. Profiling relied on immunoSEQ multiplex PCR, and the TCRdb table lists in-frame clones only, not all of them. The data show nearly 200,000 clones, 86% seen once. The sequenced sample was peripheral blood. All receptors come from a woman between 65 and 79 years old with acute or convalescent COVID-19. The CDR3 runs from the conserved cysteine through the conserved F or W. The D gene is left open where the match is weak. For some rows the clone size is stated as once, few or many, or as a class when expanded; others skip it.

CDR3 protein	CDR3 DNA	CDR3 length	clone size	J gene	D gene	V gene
CASSSAGGRTEAFF	TGTGCCAGCTCATCCGCAGGGGGCCGAACTGAAGCTTTCTTT	14	few	TRBJ1-1	TRBD1	TRBV18
CATRPSGIYNEQFF	TGTGCCACCCGGCCTAGCGGGATATACAATGAGCAGTTCTTC	14	-	TRBJ2-1	TRBD2	TRBV6-5
CASSFNEAYEQYF	TGCGCCAGCAGCTTTAATGAGGCCTACGAGCAGTACTTC	13	-	TRBJ2-7	-	TRBV5-1
CSVEVPGGAGANVLTF	TGCAGCGTTGAAGTTCCCGGGGGAGCTGGGGCCAACGTCCTGACTTTC	16	-	TRBJ2-6	-	TRBV29-1
CASKPGGALVNEKLFF	TGTGCCAGCAAACCGGGGGGCGCGTTAGTTAATGAAAAACTGTTTTTT	16	-	TRBJ1-4	-	TRBV11-2
CASSQSGEFGNTIYF	TGTGCCAGCAGCCAATCAGGGGAATTTGGAAACACCATATATTTT	15	-	TRBJ1-3	-	TRBV3-1/TRBV3-2
CASSLDRGLSEAFF	TGTGCCAGCAGCTTGGACAGGGGACTTTCTGAAGCTTTCTTT	14	-	TRBJ1-1	TRBD1	TRBV5-4
CASRPTGVGGAFF	TGTGCCAGTAGACCCACAGGGGTCGGCGGGGCTTTCTTT	13	few	TRBJ1-1	TRBD1	TRBV19
CASSDSGTGKGNTEAFF	TGTGCCAGCAGTGATTCCGGGACAGGGAAAGGGAACACTGAAGCTTTCTTT	17	-	TRBJ1-1	TRBD1	TRBV2
CASSSQGGNTEAFF	TGCGCCAGCAGCTCCCAGGGAGGGAACACTGAAGCTTTCTTT	14	-	TRBJ1-1	-	TRBV5-1
CASSQEGGTGVTDTQYF	TGCGCCAGCAGCCAAGAGGGGGGGACAGGGGTAACAGATACGCAGTATTTT	17	-	TRBJ2-3	TRBD1	TRBV4-1
CASSYRRAKGYTF	TGTGCCAGCAGTTACCGCAGGGCGAAAGGCTACACCTTC	13	-	TRBJ1-2	-	TRBV28
CASKAGVTGELFF	TGTGCCAGCAAGGCAGGGGTCACCGGGGAGCTGTTTTTT	13	-	TRBJ2-2	-	TRBV2
CASSPRQGRSSYEQYF	TGTGCCAGCAGCCCCCGACAGGGACGAAGCTCCTACGAGCAGTACTTC	16	-	TRBJ2-7	TRBD1	TRBV28
CASRLAGDSYEQYF	TGTGCCAGCAGGCTAGCGGGAGACTCCTACGAGCAGTACTTC	14	-	TRBJ2-7	TRBD2	TRBV7-8
CASSYGRVDYNEQFF	TGTGCCAGCAGTTACGGGCGAGTCGATTACAATGAGCAGTTCTTC	15	-	TRBJ2-1	-	TRBV6-2/TRBV6-3
CASSYAEQPQHF	TGTGCCAGCAGTTACGCGGAACAGCCCCAGCATTTT	12	-	TRBJ1-5	-	TRBV6-6
CASSPQGVGYNSPLHF	TGTGCCAGCAGCCCACAGGGAGTTGGCTATAATTCACCCCTCCACTTT	16	few	TRBJ1-6	-	TRBV3-1/TRBV3-2
CASSVVGAGGYNEQFF	TGTGCCAGCAGCGTAGTAGGGGCGGGGGGCTACAATGAGCAGTTCTTC	16	-	TRBJ2-1	TRBD2	TRBV9
CASSRLGAYEQYF	TGTGCCAGCAGCAGACTAGGGGCCTACGAGCAGTACTTC	13	-	TRBJ2-7	-	TRBV7-2
CASSNGRETDTQYF	TGTGCCAGCAGTAACGGCAGGGAAACAGATACGCAGTATTTT	14	-	TRBJ2-3	-	TRBV6-5
CASSLSGRAFNEQFF	TGTGCCAGCAGCCTTAGCGGGAGGGCCTTTAATGAGCAGTTCTTC	15	-	TRBJ2-1	TRBD2	TRBV11-3
CASTQPGMNTEAFF	TGTGCCAGCACCCAACCAGGAATGAACACTGAAGCTTTCTTT	14	few	TRBJ1-1	-	TRBV11-2
CASSWAEDSNQPQHF	TGTGCCAGCAGTTGGGCAGAAGATAGCAATCAGCCCCAGCATTTT	15	few	TRBJ1-5	-	TRBV6-2/TRBV6-3
CASSQKLAGGPGELFF	TGTGCCAGCAGCCAAAAGCTAGCGGGGGGGCCCGGGGAGCTGTTTTTT	16	-	TRBJ2-2	TRBD2	TRBV3-1/TRBV3-2
CASSLATGQSAGELFF	TGCGCCAGCAGCTTGGCCACAGGCCAGAGCGCCGGGGAGCTGTTTTTT	16	-	TRBJ2-2	-	TRBV5-1
CASSDPQGAGDIQYF	TGCGCCAGCAGCGACCCCCAGGGGGCGGGGGACATTCAGTACTTC	15	once	TRBJ2-4	-	TRBV5-1
CASSVLPGTGAGEQYF	TGTGCCAGCAGTGTTCTTCCCGGGACAGGAGCCGGCGAGCAGTACTTC	16	-	TRBJ2-7	TRBD1	TRBV2
CASELGQFCYGYTF	TGTGCCAGCGAATTAGGACAGTTTTGCTATGGCTACACCTTC	14	-	TRBJ1-2	-	TRBV6-4
CASSLSSRITGELFF	TGTGCCAGCAGTTTATCTTCGAGAATCACCGGGGAGCTGTTTTTT	15	-	TRBJ2-2	-	TRBV27
CATGLQSSGNTIYF	TGTGCCACCGGACTTCAGAGCTCTGGAAACACCATATATTTT	14	-	TRBJ1-3	-	TRBV15
CASTLRGVGELFF	TGTGCCAGCACTCTGCGCGGGGTCGGGGAGCTGTTTTTT	13	-	TRBJ2-2	-	TRBV28
CASGSGGLKGAFF	TGTGCCAGCGGGTCCGGAGGCCTAAAAGGGGCTTTCTTT	13	-	TRBJ1-1	-	TRBV3-1/TRBV3-2
CAIENFYEQYF	TGTGCCATAGAGAATTTCTACGAGCAGTACTTC	11	-	TRBJ2-7	-	TRBV6-5
CASSPQGGTYTDTQYF	TGTGCCAGCAGTCCGCAGGGTGGGACTTACACAGATACGCAGTATTTT	16	-	TRBJ2-3	-	TRBV6-4
CASGAPPGQRNTEAFF	TGTGCCAGCGGGGCCCCTCCGGGACAGAGGAACACTGAAGCTTTCTTT	16	-	TRBJ1-1	TRBD1	TRBV7-9
CASSQDLAGGRGEQFF	TGCGCCAGCAGCCAAGATCTAGCGGGAGGGCGGGGAGAGCAGTTCTTC	16	once	TRBJ2-1	TRBD2	TRBV4-3
CASSIRTGFGYTF	TGTGCCAGTAGTATTAGGACAGGGTTCGGCTACACCTTC	13	-	TRBJ1-2	TRBD1	TRBV19